Reported below is one TCR beta chain. The data are from a study of T cells expressing NK-cell markers. TCRdb reprocessed the 5' RACE reads; each CDR3 protein has one entry and no DNA is given. The sample yields around 380,000 distinct CDR3 sequences, of which the top ten take up around 10%. This CDR3 comprises 13 residues. CDR1 SSHAT and CDR2 FNYEAQ come from the germline V gene (reference sequence). The V call is TRBV7-7, the J call TRBJ2-1; the TCRdb call, TRBD1, lacks DNA for checking. Sequenced sample: blood T cells: a sorted CD56 or NKG2C T cell subset, CD4+ or CD8+ T cells, or bulk PBMC T cells (not recorded which). The source is a woman between 50 and 59 years old in good health. CDR3 protein: CASSETGGVEQFF.